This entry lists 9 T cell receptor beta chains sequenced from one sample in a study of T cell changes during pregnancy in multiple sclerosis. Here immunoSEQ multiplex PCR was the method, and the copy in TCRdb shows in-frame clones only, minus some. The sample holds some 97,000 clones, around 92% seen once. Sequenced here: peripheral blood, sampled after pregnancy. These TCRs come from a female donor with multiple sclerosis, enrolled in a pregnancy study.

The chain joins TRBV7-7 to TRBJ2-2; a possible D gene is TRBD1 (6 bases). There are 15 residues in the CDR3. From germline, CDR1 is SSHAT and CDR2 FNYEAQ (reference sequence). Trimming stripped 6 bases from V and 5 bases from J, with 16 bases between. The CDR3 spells CASRKSGVWTGELFF. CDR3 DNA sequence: TGTGCCAGCAGAAAATCAGGGGTCTGGACCGGGGAGCTGTTTTTT.

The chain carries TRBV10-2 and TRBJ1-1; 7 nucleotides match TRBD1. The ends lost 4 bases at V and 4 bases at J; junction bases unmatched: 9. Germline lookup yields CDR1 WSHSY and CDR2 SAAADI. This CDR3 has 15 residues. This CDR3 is CASSVLVGGSTEAFF. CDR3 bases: TGCGCCAGCAGTGTCTTGGTAGGGGGCTCCACTGAAGCTTTCTTT.

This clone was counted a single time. The CDR3, as DNA: TGCGCCAGCAGCCAAGGGAGGCGGGGGACAAACATTCAGTACTTC. Protein: CASSQGRRGTNIQYF. The genes are TRBV4-3 and TRBJ2-4; TRBD2 agrees at 7 bases. This CDR3 is 15 amino acids long. Trimming took 1 base from V and 6 from J; bases not matched to a gene: 6. Germline loops: CDR1 LGHNA, CDR2 YSLEER.

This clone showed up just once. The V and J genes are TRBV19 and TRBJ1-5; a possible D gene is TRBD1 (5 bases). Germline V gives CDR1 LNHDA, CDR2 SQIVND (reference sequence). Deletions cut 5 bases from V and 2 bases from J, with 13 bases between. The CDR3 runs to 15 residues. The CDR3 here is CASSSWGGGNQPQHF. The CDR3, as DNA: TGTGCCAGTAGTTCTTGGGGGGGTGGCAATCAGCCCCAGCATTTT.

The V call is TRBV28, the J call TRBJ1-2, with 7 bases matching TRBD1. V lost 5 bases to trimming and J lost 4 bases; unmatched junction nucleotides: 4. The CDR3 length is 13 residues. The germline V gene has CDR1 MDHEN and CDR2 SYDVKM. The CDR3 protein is CASSTGAPYGYTF. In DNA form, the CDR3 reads TGTGCCAGCAGTACAGGGGCTCCCTATGGCTACACCTTC.

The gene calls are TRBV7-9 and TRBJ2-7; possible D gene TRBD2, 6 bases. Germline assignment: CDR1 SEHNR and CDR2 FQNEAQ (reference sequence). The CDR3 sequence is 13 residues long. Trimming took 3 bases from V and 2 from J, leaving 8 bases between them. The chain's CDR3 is CASSFGGPYEQYF. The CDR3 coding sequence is TGTGCCAGCAGCTTTGGAGGGCCCTACGAGCAGTACTTC.

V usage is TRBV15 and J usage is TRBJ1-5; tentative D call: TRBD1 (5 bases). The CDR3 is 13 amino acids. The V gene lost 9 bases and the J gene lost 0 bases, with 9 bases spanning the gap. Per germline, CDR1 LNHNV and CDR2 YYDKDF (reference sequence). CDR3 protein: CATKQDSNQPQHF. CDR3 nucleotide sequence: TGTGCCACAAAACAGGATAGCAATCAGCCCCAGCATTTT.

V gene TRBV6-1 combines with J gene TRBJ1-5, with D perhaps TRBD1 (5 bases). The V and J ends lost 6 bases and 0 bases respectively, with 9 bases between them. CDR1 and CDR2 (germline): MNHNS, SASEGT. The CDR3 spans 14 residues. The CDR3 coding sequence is TGTGCCAGCAGGGCAGGGTATAGCAATCAGCCCCAGCATTTT. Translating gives CASRAGYSNQPQHF.

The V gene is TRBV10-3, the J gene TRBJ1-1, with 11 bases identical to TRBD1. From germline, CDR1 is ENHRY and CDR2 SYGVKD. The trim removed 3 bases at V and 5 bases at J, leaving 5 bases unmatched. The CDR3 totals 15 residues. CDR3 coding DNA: TGTGCCATCAGTGACCCGGGACAGGGGGAAACTGAAGCTTTCTTT. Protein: CAISDPGQGETEAFF.